What follows are 16 T cell receptor beta chains derived from one specimen sequenced in a study of blood T cell repertoires in COVID-19. Some clones are missing from TCRdb's copy, which holds only in-frame ones; the method was immunoSEQ multiplex PCR. In the table there are approximately 220,000 clones, more than 75% of which are singletons. Sequenced sample: peripheral blood. The source is a man aged 45-65 years with acute or convalescent COVID-19.

The chain joins TRBV27 to TRBJ2-7; tentatively, D is TRBD2 (6 bases). Germline assignment: CDR1 MNHEY and CDR2 SMNVEV (reference sequence). The CDR3 consists of 15 residues. V lost 7 bases, J lost 7 bases, and 23 bases lay in between. The CDR3 loop reads CASTWRRGPGGEQYF. Here the CDR3 DNA reads TGTGCCAGCACTTGGAGAAGAGGCCCCGGAGGGGAGCAGTACTTC.

This chain uses TRBV4-1 with TRBJ2-7; weak D call: TRBD1 (5 bases). This CDR3 spans 17 amino acids. CDR1 and CDR2 (germline): MGHRA, YSYEKL. Trimming left V 0 bases short and J 2 bases short, with 17 bases between. The CDR3 reads CASSQDSDMGPPYEQYF. CDR3 in DNA: TGCGCCAGCAGCCAAGATTCGGACATGGGCCCCCCCTACGAGCAGTACTTC.

This clone was counted a few times. The chain employs TRBV6-5 and TRBJ2-7; TRBD1 matches at 8 bases. The CDR3 is made up of 16 amino acids. V trimming: 4 bases; J trimming: 3 bases; junction bases outside the gene matches: 11. Germline loops: CDR1 MNHEY, CDR2 SVGAGI. This chain's CDR3 is CASSSTGTGGHYEQYF. The CDR3 DNA reads as TGTGCCAGCAGTTCTACCGGGACAGGTGGACACTACGAGCAGTACTTC.

The chain has TRBV9 and TRBJ2-1; D unclear. Trimming cost V 4 bases and J 9 bases, with 8 bases left between them. The germline V gene encodes CDR1 SGDLS and CDR2 YYNGEE. The CDR3 is 11 residues long. The CDR3 is CASSPRVEQFF. The DNA of the CDR3 is TGTGCCAGCAGCCCTCGGGTTGAGCAGTTCTTC.

This rearrangement joins TRBV11-2 to TRBJ1-1; 7 nucleotides agree with TRBD1. With V trimmed by 5 bases and J by 1 base, 10 bases remained unmatched. Germline CDR1 SGHAT, CDR2 FQNNGV. This CDR3 has 16 amino acids. The CDR3 protein is CASSRPLEGANTEAFF. The CDR3 region has the DNA TGTGCCAGCAGCCGGCCCCTGGAGGGGGCGAACACTGAAGCTTTCTTT.

The chain links TRBV4-1 to TRBJ1-6, with D perhaps matching TRBD1 (6 bases). This CDR3 contains 19 residues. Germline CDR1 and CDR2: MGHRA and YSYEKL. V gave up 4 bases and J gave up 7 bases, with 26 bases separating them. CDR3 sequence (DNA): TGCGCCAGCAGCCCGACGCTAAGGGGGGGGGCTCGCGTGAATTCACCCCTCCACTTT. It encodes CASSPTLRGGARVNSPLHF.

V usage is TRBV5-5 and J usage is TRBJ1-5, with TRBD1 matching 10 bases. The CDR3 length is 19 residues. V shed 3 bases, J shed 3 bases, and the junction held 15 bases outside the gene matches. Germline lookup yields CDR1 SGHKS and CDR2 YYEKEE (reference sequence). CDR3: CASSSGTGESFVANQPQHF. The CDR3 coding sequence is TGTGCCAGCAGCTCCGGGACAGGGGAATCTTTCGTGGCCAATCAGCCCCAGCATTTT.

The V and J genes are TRBV2 and TRBJ1-6; 9 bases match TRBD1. The V gene end was trimmed by 4 bases and the J gene end by 7 bases; junction bases not matched to a gene: 5. The germline V gene encodes CDR1 SNHLY and CDR2 FYNNEI. The CDR3 extends over 15 amino acids. The DNA of the CDR3 is TGTGCCAGCAGTGCGGGACAGGGAATCAATTCACCCCTCCACTTT. Its translation: CASSAGQGINSPLHF.

J is TRBJ2-2 and V is TRBV7-3; D may be TRBD1 (5 bases). The CDR3 consists of 15 residues. V was cut by 3 bases and J by 0 bases, with 8 bases left in between. The germline V gene has CDR1 SGHTA and CDR2 FQGTGA. CDR3 loop: CASSLDTPNTGELFF. The DNA of the CDR3 is TGTGCCAGCAGCTTGGACACCCCGAACACCGGGGAGCTGTTTTTT.

The rearrangement uses TRBV10-3 and TRBJ1-1, with D uncertain. Germline lookup yields CDR1 ENHRY and CDR2 SYGVKD. This CDR3 spans 13 amino acids. With 4 bases removed from V and 4 bases from J, the gap between germline ends came to 10 bases. CDR3 nucleotides: TGTGCCATCAGTGGCGGAGATGGCACTGAAGCTTTCTTT. It codes for CAISGGDGTEAFF.

The J gene is TRBJ1-2, the V gene TRBV7-9; D unresolved. V gave up 5 bases and J gave up 2 bases, with 12 bases separating them. Germline-derived CDR1 and CDR2 are SEHNR and FQNEAQ (reference sequence). The CDR3 is made up of 14 amino acids. The CDR3 region is CASSPGPGNYGYTF. The CDR3 nucleotides are TGTGCCAGCAGCCCAGGTCCAGGAAACTATGGCTACACCTTC.

This chain joins TRBV11-2 and TRBJ2-7; 12 nucleotides line up with TRBD2. Looked up from germline, CDR1 is SGHAT and CDR2 is FQNNGV. The length of the CDR3 is 15 residues. V shed 3 bases, J shed 2 bases, and the junction held 2 bases outside the gene matches. CDR3 amino acids: CASSFPSGGAYEQYF. The CDR3 DNA reads TGTGCCAGCAGCTTCCCTAGCGGGGGGGCCTACGAGCAGTACTTC. Complete variable domain (other parts from reference TRBV11-2 and TRBJ2-7): EAGVAQSPRYKIIEKRQSVAFWCNPISGHATLYWYQQILGQGPKLLIQFQNNGVVDDSQLPKDRFSAERLKGVDSTLKIQPAKLEDSAVYLCASSFPSGGAYEQYFGPGTRLTVT.

This rearrangement joins TRBV18 to TRBJ1-2, with 9 bases that match TRBD1. Looked up from germline, CDR1 is KGHSH and CDR2 is LQKENI. This CDR3 has 16 amino acids. The V and J ends lost 5 bases and 6 bases, in that order; junction bases with no gene match: 13. CDR3 in DNA: TGTGCCAGCTCAGCTCCCGGGACAGGGAAGGGGCATGGCTACACCTTC. This codes for CASSAPGTGKGHGYTF.

The chain couples TRBV29-1 to TRBJ2-1; no reliable D call. CDR1 SQVTM and CDR2 ANQGSEA come from the germline V gene. V was cut by 5 bases and J by 9 bases, with 11 bases left in between. There are 11 residues in the CDR3. CDR3 coding DNA: TGCAGCGTTCTTAAAGAACTTGAGCAGTTCTTC. Encoded protein: CSVLKELEQFF.

The chain combines TRBV6-1 with TRBJ1-1; tentative D call: TRBD1 (5 bases). The CDR3 totals 16 residues. Deletions cut 3 bases from V and 1 base from J, with 15 bases between. Germline V gene sequence: CDR1 MNHNS, CDR2 SASEGT. The CDR3 DNA reads TGTGCCAGCAGTGACGGTCGTAGGGGTTCGAACACTGAAGCTTTCTTT. Protein product: CASSDGRRGSNTEAFF.

DNA for the CDR3: TGTGCCAGCAGTGAAGCGATGGACAGGGGGTTGCCAGATACGCAGTATTTT. Its protein product is CASSEAMDRGLPDTQYF. The chain employs TRBV6-1 and TRBJ2-3; 10 bases are shared with TRBD1. Unmatched junction bases numbered 7, after V lost 0 bases and J lost 4 bases. Germline lookup yields CDR1 MNHNS and CDR2 SASEGT. CDR3 length: 17 residues.